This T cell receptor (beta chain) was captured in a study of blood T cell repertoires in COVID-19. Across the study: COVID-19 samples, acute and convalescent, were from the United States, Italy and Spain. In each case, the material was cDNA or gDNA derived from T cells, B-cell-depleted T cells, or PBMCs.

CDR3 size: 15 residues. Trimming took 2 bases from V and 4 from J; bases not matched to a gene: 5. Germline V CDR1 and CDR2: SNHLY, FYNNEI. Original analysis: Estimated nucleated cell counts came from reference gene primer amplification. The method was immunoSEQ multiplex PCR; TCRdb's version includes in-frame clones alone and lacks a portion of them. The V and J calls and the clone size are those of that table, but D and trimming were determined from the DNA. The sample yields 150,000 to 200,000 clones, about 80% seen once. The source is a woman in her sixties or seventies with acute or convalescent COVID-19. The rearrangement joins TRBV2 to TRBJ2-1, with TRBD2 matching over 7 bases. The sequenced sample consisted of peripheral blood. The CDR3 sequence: CASSETSGVYNEQFF. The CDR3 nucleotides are TGTGCCAGCAGTGAAACAAGCGGGGTTTACAATGAGCAGTTCTTC.